Reported below is one T cell receptor (beta chain). No cognate antigen has been identified for it. Base qualities are not provided; no much larger clone lies one nucleotide away. This record belongs to a study of cytotoxic CD8 clonotypes in ibrutinib-treated CLL (dated by TCRdb to about 2021). Regarding the research as a whole: The cohort had about ten relapsed/refractory and around 15 treatment-naive patients; 17 were IGHV unmutated. Cryopreserved peripheral blood mononuclear cells were collected at three points: before therapy, at response, and at either sustained remission or disease progression. Longitudinal samples were obtainable from about 30% of the 86 participants in the trial. Partial responses were observed in approximately 24 patients and complete responses in 2; after a median follow-up of around 64 months, remission was maintained in around 14 patients and progression was observed in 12. On average, each sample yielded around 250,000 productive templates and about 95,000 productive rearrangements. Patients were still on ibrutinib when every remission and progressive disease sample was collected. Response samples were taken after a median of roughly 12 months on treatment, ranging from 6 to 36 months. Broad study findings and their caveats: Public clonotypes were rare and either shrank or stayed stable during treatment, and the rise in clonality at ibrutinib response reflected expansion of private clonotypes. At baseline, clonality was higher than in age-matched healthy donors and showed a strong correlation with circulating CD8+ T-cell counts. Clonality increased at ibrutinib response, stayed stable in sustained remission, and fell back toward baseline at progression. Sampling times were not matched between patients in sustained remission and patients whose disease was progressing, and lymph node repertoires were not examined.

The sample's time point, from its label and the paper: 20 to 30 months on ibrutinib. For TCR beta library preparation, roughly 2.2 micrograms of genomic DNA were isolated from cryopreserved PBMCs. High-throughput TCR beta sequencing was performed on longitudinal blood samples from CLL patients receiving ibrutinib monotherapy. The patients took part in an open-label, single-center phase 2 trial of ibrutinib monotherapy. Each clonotype received, on average, 10x coverage in deep resolution sequencing performed on a MiSeq, where the target depth lay between 1 in 1 million and 1 in 200,000 T cells. The immunoSEQ hsTCRB Kit was used to generate TCR beta libraries. As for the original processing: The data were analyzed with ImmunoSEQ Analyzer and ImmunoSEQ Data Assistant, and V, D and J gene assignments followed IMGT definitions. Clonality was computed as one minus normalized Shannon entropy of productive rearrangement frequencies, ranging from 0 to 1. Only overrepresented clonotypes making up at least 0.05% of the repertoire of each patient were included in the public clonotype analysis. Approximately 13 age-matched healthy donor repertoires from immuneACCESS served as clonality controls. As stored in TCRdb, this immuneACCESS dataset retains in-frame rearrangements with V and J assigned. A fraction of the clones does not appear; measured against another copy, unresolved V genes explain less than half of the discrepancy, and the remainder lacks a known reason. For V, J and clone size, that table is used; D and trimming come from the DNA. This sample has about 160,000 clones in its table, and about 84% of those were observed once. About 4.3% of the sample is held by the ten biggest clonotypes.

The source of this sequence is a human donor with chronic lymphocytic leukemia. Source: PBMCs, taken after 24 months of ibrutinib treatment.

The CDR3 protein sequence reads: CAWSGGPGVNYGYTF. The bases read TGTGCCTGGAGTGGGGGGCCCGGGGTTAACTATGGCTACACCTTC. The V gene is TRBV30 and the J gene is TRBJ1-2, and the D gene may be TRBD1, 6 bases matching. Taken from cysteine to phenylalanine, the CDR3 has 15 residues. Of the read, only the CDR3 DNA is kept; its 45 bases are in frame from base 1. Trimming removed 1 base from V and 1 base from J, leaving 13 bases between the germline ends. CDR1 is given as GTSNPN and CDR2 as SVGIG, both from the germline V gene (reference sequence).